These T cell receptor beta chains were read from a single sample in a study of OX40 agonist ivuxolimab in advanced cancers. Method: immunoSEQ multiplex PCR; TCRdb's copy keeps in-frame clones and lacks some. Of roughly 70,000 clones in the sample, 87% are singletons; the top ten hold roughly 2.1%. The sample consisted of CD4+ or CD8+ T cells sorted from blood, taken in a trial of the OX40 agonist ivuxolimab. The receptors shown here come from an adult with an advanced solid tumor such as melanoma, head and neck, liver or kidney cancer. Each CDR3 is given with its conserved first and last residue. The order of the fields is J gene, D gene, clone size, V gene, CDR3 DNA, CDR3 protein. A D gene is named only where the DNA matches it firmly. Clone size is shown for a subset of rows, as once, few, many or a class of expanded clone.

TRBJ2-1 | NA | NA | TRBV11-2 | TGTGCCAGCAGCCAGCTAGGTGAGCAGTTCTTC | CASSQLGEQFF
TRBJ2-2 | NA | few | TRBV25-1 | TGTGCCAGCAGTGAAGGTTCTACCCACACCGGGGAGCTGTTTTTT | CASSEGSTHTGELFF
TRBJ2-2 | NA | NA | TRBV9 | TGTGCCAGCAGCGTCCTCAGTGTCCCCGGCACCGGGGAGCTGTTTTTT | CASSVLSVPGTGELFF
TRBJ1-5 | NA | NA | TRBV10-2 | TGCGCCAGCAGTGAGCTTTCACAGCCCCAGCATTTT | CASSELSQPQHF
TRBJ2-6 | NA | NA | TRBV19 | TGTGCCAGTGTAGACAGTCCCTCTGGGGCCAACGTCCTGACTTTC | CASVDSPSGANVLTF
TRBJ2-5 | TRBD1 | NA | TRBV5-4 | TGTGCCAGCTCCTCATTTTGGGACAGGGACCGGGAGACCCAGTACTTC | CASSSFWDRDRETQYF
TRBJ2-1 | TRBD2 | NA | TRBV7-6 | TGTGCCAGCAGCTTAAACGTAGCGGGAGGGGCCAATGAGCAGTTCTTC | CASSLNVAGGANEQFF
TRBJ2-3 | TRBD2 | NA | TRBV6-5 | TGTGCCAGCAGTTACTCCCGCGGGAGTCATACGCAGTATTTT | CASSYSRGSHTQYF
TRBJ2-7 | TRBD1 | NA | TRBV7-9 | TGTGCCAGCAGCTTAGGGGACAGTCTTGACGAGCAGTACTTC | CASSLGDSLDEQYF
TRBJ1-2 | NA | NA | TRBV7-8 | TGTGCCAGCAGCTCCAACCTGGGGCAGGGGTACGCTGGCTACACCTTC | CASSSNLGQGYAGYTF
TRBJ2-3 | TRBD2 | NA | TRBV9 | TGTGCCAGCAGCGTGAGCGGGGGGGACCGGAGCACAGATACGCAGTATTTT | CASSVSGGDRSTDTQYF
TRBJ2-7 | TRBD1 | NA | TRBV18 | TGTGCCAGCTCACCACTTGGGACAGGGGTCGAGGAGCAGTACTTC | CASSPLGTGVEEQYF
TRBJ2-1 | NA | NA | TRBV7-7 | TGTGCCAGCAGCTTAAACCGTAATGAGCAGTTCTTC | CASSLNRNEQFF
TRBJ1-1 | NA | NA | TRBV7-2 | TGTGCCAGCAGCTTAGGCACAGAGAACACTGAAGCTTTCTTT | CASSLGTENTEAFF
TRBJ2-1 | NA | NA | TRBV6-5 | TGTGCCAGCAGCCATAATTTTGAGCAGTTCTTC | CASSHNFEQFF
TRBJ2-3 | TRBD1 | NA | TRBV5-4 | TGTGCCAGCAGCCGGGGTGGGACAGAAGCAGATACGCAGTATTTT | CASSRGGTEADTQYF
TRBJ2-7 | TRBD2 | NA | TRBV4-1 | TGCGCCAGCAGCCAAGATGGGACTAGTGTGGGCGAGCAGTACTTC | CASSQDGTSVGEQYF
TRBJ1-5 | NA | NA | TRBV27 | TGTGCCAGCAGTTCCCTCCTCAATCAGCCCCAGCATTTT | CASSSLLNQPQHF
TRBJ2-5 | TRBD2 | NA | TRBV27 | TGTGCCAGCAGTTTATCCTCCGGGACTAGCGGGAAAGAGACCCAGTACTTC | CASSLSSGTSGKETQYF
TRBJ2-2 | NA | NA | TRBV7-3 | TGTGCCAGCAGCTCGAGATCCAGGGGAGATGCCGGGGAGCTGTTTTTT | CASSSRSRGDAGELFF
TRBJ1-1 | NA | NA | TRBV28 | TGTGCCAGCAGTTTGGAACCCAGACAGGTAGCGGGTCCAGCTTTCTTT | CASSLEPRQVAGPAFF
TRBJ2-3 | NA | NA | TRBV28 | TGTGCCAGCAGTGGGGACTCGATCGGCACAGATACGCAGTATTTT | CASSGDSIGTDTQYF
TRBJ1-4 | NA | once | TRBV18 | TGTGCCAGCTCACCATTCCCCCAGGGCGGAGACGAAGCTAATGAAAAACTGTTTTTT | CASSPFPQGGDEANEKLFF
TRBJ1-1 | NA | NA | TRBV7-2 | TGTGCCAGCAGCTTATCTGGGACTATGAACACTGAAGCTTTCTTT | CASSLSGTMNTEAFF
TRBJ2-1 | TRBD1 | NA | TRBV10-3 | TGTGCCAACTCCGGGACAGGGGGACGCAATGAGCAGTTCTTC | CANSGTGGRNEQFF
TRBJ2-1 | TRBD2 | NA | TRBV2 | TGTGCCAGCAGGAGGACTAGCGGGTACAATGAGCAGTTCTTC | CASRRTSGYNEQFF
TRBJ1-4 | TRBD1 | NA | TRBV11-1 | TGTGCCAGCAGCGCTCGAACAGGGGAAACTAATGAAAAACTGTTTTTT | CASSARTGETNEKLFF
TRBJ1-1 | TRBD1 | medium-sized | TRBV7-9 | TGTGCCAGCAGCGACAGGGGTTTAGGCACTGAAGCTTTCTTT | CASSDRGLGTEAFF
TRBJ2-1 | TRBD2 | NA | TRBV10-1 | TGCGCCAGCAGTGAGTGGGTTAGCGGGAGGGCCTTCGGAGCGGAGCAGTTCTTC | CASSEWVSGRAFGAEQFF
TRBJ2-2 | NA | NA | TRBV11-2 | TGTGCCAGCAGCTTAGGAGGGATCGGGGAGCTGTTTTTT | CASSLGGIGELFF
TRBJ2-2 | NA | NA | TRBV4-1 | TGCGCCAGCCGCCGAGAGGGGAACACCGGGGAGCTGTTTTTT | CASRREGNTGELFF
TRBJ1-2 | TRBD1 | NA | TRBV28 | TGTGCCAGCAGATCACAGGGGGCTAATGGCTACACCTTC | CASRSQGANGYTF